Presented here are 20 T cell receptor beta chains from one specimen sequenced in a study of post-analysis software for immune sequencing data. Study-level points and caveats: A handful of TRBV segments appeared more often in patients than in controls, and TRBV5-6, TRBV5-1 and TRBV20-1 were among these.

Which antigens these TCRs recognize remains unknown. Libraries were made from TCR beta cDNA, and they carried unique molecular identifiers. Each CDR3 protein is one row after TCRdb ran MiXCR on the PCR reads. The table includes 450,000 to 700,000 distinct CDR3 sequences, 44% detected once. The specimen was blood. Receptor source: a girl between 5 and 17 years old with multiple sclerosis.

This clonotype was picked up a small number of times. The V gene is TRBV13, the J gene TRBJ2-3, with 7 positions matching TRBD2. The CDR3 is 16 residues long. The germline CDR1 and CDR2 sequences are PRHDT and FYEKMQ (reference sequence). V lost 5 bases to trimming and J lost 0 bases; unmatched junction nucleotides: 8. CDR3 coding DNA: TGTGCCAGCAGCCCTACTAGCGAGCAGAGCACAGATACGCAGTATTTT. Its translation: CASSPTSEQSTDTQYF.

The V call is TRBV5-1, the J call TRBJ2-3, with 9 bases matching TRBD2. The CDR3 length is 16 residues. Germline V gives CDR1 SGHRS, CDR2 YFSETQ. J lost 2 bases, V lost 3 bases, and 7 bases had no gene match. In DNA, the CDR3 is TGCGCCAGCAGCTCGGGACTAGCTCCATACACAGATACGCAGTATTTT. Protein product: CASSSGLAPYTDTQYF.

CDR3 sequence (DNA): TGTGCCAGCAGTCGTATACTAGCGGGGGGAGGCGATGAGCAGTTCTTC. This codes for CASSRILAGGGDEQFF. The chain carries TRBV12-3 or TRBV12-4 and TRBJ2-1; 12 bases fit TRBD2. The trim removed 5 bases at V and 8 bases at J, leaving 10 bases unmatched. The CDR3 loop spans 16 amino acids.

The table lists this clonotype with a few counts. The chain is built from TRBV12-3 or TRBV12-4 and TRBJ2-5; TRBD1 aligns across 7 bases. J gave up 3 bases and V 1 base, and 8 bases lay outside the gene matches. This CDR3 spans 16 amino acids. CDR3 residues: CASSLGGTAREETQYF. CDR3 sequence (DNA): TGTGCCAGCAGTTTAGGGGGGACAGCGCGCGAAGAGACCCAGTACTTC.

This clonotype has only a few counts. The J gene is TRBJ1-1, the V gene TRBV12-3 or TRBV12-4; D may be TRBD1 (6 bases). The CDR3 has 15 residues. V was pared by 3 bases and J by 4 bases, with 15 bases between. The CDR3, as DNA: TGTGCCAGCAGTTTGGCCAAACAGGGTGTCACTGAAGCTTTCTTT. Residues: CASSLAKQGVTEAFF.

CDR3 in DNA: TGTGCCAGCAGTTTAACGTCATGCGTAGACTACGAGCAGTACTTC. It specifies CASSLTSCVDYEQYF. The chain combines TRBV12-3 or TRBV12-4 with TRBJ2-7; no definite D call. The CDR3 contains 15 residues. Trimming left V 2 bases short and J 3 bases short, with 14 bases between.

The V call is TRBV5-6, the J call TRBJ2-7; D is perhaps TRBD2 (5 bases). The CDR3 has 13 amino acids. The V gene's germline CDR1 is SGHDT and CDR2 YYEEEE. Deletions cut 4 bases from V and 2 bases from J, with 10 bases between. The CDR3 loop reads CASSPGKAYEQYF. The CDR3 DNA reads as TGTGCCAGCAGCCCGGGGAAGGCCTACGAGCAGTACTTC. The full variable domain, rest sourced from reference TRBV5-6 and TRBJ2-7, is DAGVTQSPTHLIKTRGQQVTLRCSPKSGHDTVSWYQQALGQGPQFIFQYYEEEERQRGNFPDRFSGHQFPNYSSELNVNALLLGDSALYLCASSPGKAYEQYFGPGTRLTVT.

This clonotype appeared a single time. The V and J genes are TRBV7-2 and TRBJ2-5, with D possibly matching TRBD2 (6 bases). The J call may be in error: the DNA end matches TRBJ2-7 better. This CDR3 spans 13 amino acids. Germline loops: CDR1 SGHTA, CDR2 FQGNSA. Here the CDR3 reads CASSAGLLYEQYF. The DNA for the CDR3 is TGTGCCAGCAGCGCGGGGCTCTTATACGAGCAGTACTTC.

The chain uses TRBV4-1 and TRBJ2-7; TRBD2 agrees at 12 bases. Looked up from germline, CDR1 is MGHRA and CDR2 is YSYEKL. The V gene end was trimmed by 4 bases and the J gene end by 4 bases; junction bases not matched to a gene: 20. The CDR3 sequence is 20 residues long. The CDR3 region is CASSPRDHFLAGGPGYEQYF. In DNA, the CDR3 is TGCGCCAGCAGCCCCCGCGATCACTTTCTAGCGGGAGGGCCAGGTTACGAGCAGTACTTC.

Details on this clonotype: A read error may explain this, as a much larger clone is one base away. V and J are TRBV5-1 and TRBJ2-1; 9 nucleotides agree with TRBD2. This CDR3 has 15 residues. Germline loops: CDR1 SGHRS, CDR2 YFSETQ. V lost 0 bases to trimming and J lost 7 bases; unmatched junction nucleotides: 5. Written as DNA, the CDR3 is TGCGCCAGCAGCTTGGGCGGAGCGGGGGGTAATGAGCAGTTCTTC. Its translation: CASSLGGAGGNEQFF.

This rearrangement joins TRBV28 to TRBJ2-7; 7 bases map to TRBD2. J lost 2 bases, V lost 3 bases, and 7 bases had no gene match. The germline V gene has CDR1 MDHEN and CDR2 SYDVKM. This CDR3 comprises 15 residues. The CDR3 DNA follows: TGTGCCAGCAGTTTGACCGGGGACTATACCTACGAGCAGTACTTC. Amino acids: CASSLTGDYTYEQYF.

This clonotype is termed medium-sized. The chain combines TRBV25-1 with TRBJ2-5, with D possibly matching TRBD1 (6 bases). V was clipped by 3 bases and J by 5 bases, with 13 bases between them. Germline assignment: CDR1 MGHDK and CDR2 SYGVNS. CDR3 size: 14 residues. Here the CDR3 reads CASSDRGSFETQYF. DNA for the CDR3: TGTGCCAGCAGTGACAGGGGATCGTTTGAGACCCAGTACTTC.

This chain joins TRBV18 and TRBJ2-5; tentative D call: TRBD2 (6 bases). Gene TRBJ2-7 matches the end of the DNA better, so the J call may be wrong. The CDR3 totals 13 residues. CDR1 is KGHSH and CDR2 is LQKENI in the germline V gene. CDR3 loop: CASSPQGGTEQYF. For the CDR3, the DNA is TGTGCCAGCTCACCCCAGGGAGGAACCGAGCAGTACTTC.

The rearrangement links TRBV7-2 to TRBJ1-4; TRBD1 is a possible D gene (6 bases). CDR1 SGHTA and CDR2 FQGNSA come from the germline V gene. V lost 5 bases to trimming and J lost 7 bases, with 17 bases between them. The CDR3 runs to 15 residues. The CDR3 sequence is CASSTQGRGSEKLFF. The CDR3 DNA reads TGTGCCAGCAGCACACAGGGTCGGGGGAGTGAAAAACTGTTTTTT. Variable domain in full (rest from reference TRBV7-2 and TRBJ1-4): GAGVSQSPSNKVTEKGKDVELRCDPISGHTALYWYRQSLGQGLEFLIYFQGNSAPDKSGLPSDRFSAERTGGSVSTLTIQRTQQEDSAVYLCASSTQGRGSEKLFFGSGTQLSVL.

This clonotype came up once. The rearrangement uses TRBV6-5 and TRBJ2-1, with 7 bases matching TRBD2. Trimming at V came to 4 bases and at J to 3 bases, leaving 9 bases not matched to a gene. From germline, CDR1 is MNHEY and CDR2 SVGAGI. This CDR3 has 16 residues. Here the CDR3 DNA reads TGTGCCAGCAGTTCCCTGAGCGGGGAGTACTACAATGAGCAGTTCTTC. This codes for CASSSLSGEYYNEQFF.

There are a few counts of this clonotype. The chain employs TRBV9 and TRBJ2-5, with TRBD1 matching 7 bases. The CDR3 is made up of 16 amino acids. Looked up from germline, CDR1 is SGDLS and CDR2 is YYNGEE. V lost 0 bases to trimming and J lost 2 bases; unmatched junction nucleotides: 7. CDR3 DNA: TGTGCCAGCAGCGTAGCGACAGGGAGAGGGCAAGAGACCCAGTACTTC. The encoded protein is CASSVATGRGQETQYF.

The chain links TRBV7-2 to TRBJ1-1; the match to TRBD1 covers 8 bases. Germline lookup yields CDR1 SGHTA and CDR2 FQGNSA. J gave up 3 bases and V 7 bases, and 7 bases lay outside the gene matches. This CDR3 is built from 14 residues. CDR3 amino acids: CASKYQGADTEAFF. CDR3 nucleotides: TGTGCCAGCAAATATCAGGGGGCTGACACTGAAGCTTTCTTT.

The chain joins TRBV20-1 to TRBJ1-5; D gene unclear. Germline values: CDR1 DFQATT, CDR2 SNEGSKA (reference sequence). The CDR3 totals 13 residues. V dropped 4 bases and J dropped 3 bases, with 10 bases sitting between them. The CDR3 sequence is CSAMYENNQPQHF. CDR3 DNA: TGCAGTGCTATGTACGAAAACAATCAGCCCCAGCATTTT.

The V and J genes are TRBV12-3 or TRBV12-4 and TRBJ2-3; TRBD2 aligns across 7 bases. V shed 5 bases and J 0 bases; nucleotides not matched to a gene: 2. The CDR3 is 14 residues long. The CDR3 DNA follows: TGTGCCAGCAGTAATAGCGGGAGCACAGATACGCAGTATTTT. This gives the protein CASSNSGSTDTQYF.

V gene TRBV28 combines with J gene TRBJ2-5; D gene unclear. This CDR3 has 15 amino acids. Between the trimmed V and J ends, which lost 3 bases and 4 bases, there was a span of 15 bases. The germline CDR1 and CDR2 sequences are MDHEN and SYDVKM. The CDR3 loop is CASSFGQVDRETQYF. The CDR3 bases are TGTGCCAGCAGTTTTGGGCAGGTTGACCGAGAGACCCAGTACTTC.